This is a list of T cell receptor beta chains from one sample in a study of T cells in Graves' hyperthyroidism and ophthalmopathy. TCRdb re-derived calls from the multiplex PCR reads in MiXCR, one entry per CDR3 protein. This repertoire shows hundreds of thousands of distinct CDR3 sequences, approximately 14% found once; its top ten account for 11% to 15%. The sequencing sample was made of blood. The receptors were sampled from a woman aged 40 to 49 with Graves' hyperthyroidism. CDR3s include the opening cysteine and the closing phenylalanine or tryptophan. Fields, in order: V gene, clone size, D gene, J gene, CDR3 DNA, CDR3 protein. D genes are given only for firm matches. Size is omitted from some rows. Given values are once, few, many or a class for expanded clones.

TRBV28	many	TRBD1	TRBJ2-7	TGTGCCAGCAGTCCCCGACCGGGACAGGGATACGAGCAGTACTTC	CASSPRPGQGYEQYF
TRBV29-1	-	-	TRBJ2-3	TGCAGCGTTGAGGTTCGGGCAGATACGCAGTATTTT	CSVEVRADTQYF
TRBV7-3	many	TRBD2	TRBJ2-3	TGTGCCAGCAGCCGTGGACTAGCGGGAACAGATACGCAGTATTTT	CASSRGLAGTDTQYF
TRBV20-1	-	-	TRBJ1-1	TGCAGTCGGGGGGGTCGGACTGAAGCTTTCTTT	CSRGGRTEAFF
TRBV4-1	many	TRBD1	TRBJ1-1	TGCGCCAGCAGCCAAGCCGGGACAGGCGACACTGAAGCTTTCTTT	CASSQAGTGDTEAFF
TRBV20-1	few	-	TRBJ2-7	TGCAGTGCTAGTAAACAGGCCGCTTACTACGAGCAGTACTTC	CSASKQAAYYEQYF
TRBV14	few	-	TRBJ1-6	TGTGCCAGCAGCCAAGGTACAGGCATCAGGTCACCCCTCCACTTT	CASSQGTGIRSPLHF
TRBV27	once	-	TRBJ1-2	TGTGCCAGCAGTTTATCTGTGGCTGACGTCTATGGCTACACCTTC	CASSLSVADVYGYTF
TRBV5-1	few	TRBD1	TRBJ1-2	TGCGCCAGCAGCTTGTTCATAGGGGGCGTCGATGGCTACACCTTC	CASSLFIGGVDGYTF
TRBV27	few	TRBD1	TRBJ1-5	TGTGCCAGCAGGGCCTCTCGGGACAGGGAGAATCAGCCCCAGCATTTT	CASRASRDRENQPQHF
TRBV20-1	-	-	TRBJ1-5	TGCAGTGCTAGTCGAGGGGGGGGACAGCCCCAGCATTTT	CSASRGGGQPQHF
TRBV19	-	TRBD2	TRBJ2-2	TGTGCCAGTACGACTAGCGGGAGTAATTGGAACACCGGGGAGCTGTTTTTT	CASTTSGSNWNTGELFF
TRBV20-1	many	TRBD1	TRBJ1-5	TGCAGTGCTCTGGGACAGTCTACGTATAGCAATCAGCCCCAGCATTTT	CSALGQSTYSNQPQHF
TRBV20-1	many	TRBD2	TRBJ2-1	TGCAGTGCTAGAGATTGGACTAGCGGGAACTACAATGAGCAGTTCTTC	CSARDWTSGNYNEQFF
TRBV3-1	many	-	TRBJ1-4	TGTGCCAGCAGCCAAGAATTTTCCGGAGTGTCCTTGCGTGAAAAACTGTTTTTT	CASSQEFSGVSLREKLFF
TRBV15	-	-	TRBJ1-2	TGTGCCACCAGCAACACACGCAGGGGTGGGGGCTACACCTTC	CATSNTRRGGGYTF
TRBV28	many	-	TRBJ2-7	TGTGCCAGCAGTTTATATAGTAGAGGGGACTCCTACGAGCAGTACTTC	CASSLYSRGDSYEQYF
TRBV28	many	-	TRBJ2-1	TGTGCCAGCAGTTTCCCCGGATGGGCCTACAATGAGCAGTTCTTC	CASSFPGWAYNEQFF
TRBV30	many	TRBD1	TRBJ2-7	TGTGCCTGGAGTGAACAGGGGGCCGTCACCTACGAGCAGTACTTC	CAWSEQGAVTYEQYF
TRBV20-1	few	TRBD1	TRBJ2-7	TGCAGTGCTAGTAGACAGGGGATAACCTACGAGCAGTACTTC	CSASRQGITYEQYF
TRBV12-3/TRBV12-4	few	-	TRBJ1-1	TGTGCCAGCAGTTTCGTTGGCGCTGGAGCCCGGGCTGAAGCTTTCTTT	CASSFVGAGARAEAFF
TRBV20-1	-	TRBD2	TRBJ2-7	TGCAGTGCTCATGGGACTAGCGGGAGCCCCTACGAGCAGTACTTC	CSAHGTSGSPYEQYF
TRBV27	many	TRBD1	TRBJ2-7	TGTGCCAGCACCTCGGGACAGGGGGTCGAGCAGTACTTC	CASTSGQGVEQYF
TRBV20-1	-	TRBD2	TRBJ2-5	TGCAGTGCTTCTCCGGGACTAGCGGGAGAGACCCAGTACTTC	CSASPGLAGETQYF
TRBV27	many	-	TRBJ2-4	TGTGCCAGCAGTACCCCAGGGGCTGCCAAAAACATTCAGTACTTC	CASSTPGAAKNIQYF
TRBV7-3	many	-	TRBJ2-7	TGTGCCAGCAGCTGGGACGTAGCCTACGAGCAGTACTTC	CASSWDVAYEQYF
TRBV15	few	TRBD1	TRBJ1-3	TGTGCCACCTCTCCGGGAGGGGGCCGGGGCGACACCATATATTTT	CATSPGGGRGDTIYF
TRBV13	few	-	TRBJ1-2	TGTGCCAGCAGCTTGGGCAGGCCCCGCAAGCAGTATGGCTACACCTTC	CASSLGRPRKQYGYTF
TRBV12-3/TRBV12-4	many	-	TRBJ1-3	TGTGCCAGCAGCGAAGAGTGGGGGCTTGGAAACACCATATATTTT	CASSEEWGLGNTIYF
TRBV29-1	-	TRBD1	TRBJ2-6	TGCAGCGCCCGCAGCGGACAGGGGAAAGATGGGGCCAACGTCCTGACTTTC	CSARSGQGKDGANVLTF
TRBV12-3/TRBV12-4	-	TRBD1	TRBJ1-4	TGTGCCAGCAGTACCGGGACAGGGCGGCAAGAAAAACTGTTTTTT	CASSTGTGRQEKLFF
TRBV15	-	-	TRBJ2-1	TGTGCCACCAGCAGAGACCCCCTCAATGAGCAGTTCTTC	CATSRDPLNEQFF
TRBV20-1	few	-	TRBJ2-4	TGCAGTGTGCACGGGGACCTCAAAAACATTCAGTACTTC	CSVHGDLKNIQYF
TRBV6-1	-	TRBD2	TRBJ2-1	TGTGCCAGCAGAGGGGGACTAGCGGGAACGGATTCGTTCTTC	CASRGGLAGTDSFF
TRBV28	many	TRBD1	TRBJ1-4	TGTGCCAGCAGTTCGCCCGGGACAGCTATAAAACTGTTTTTT	CASSSPGTAIKLFF
TRBV7-2	-	-	TRBJ2-1	TGTGCCAGCAGCTCGCCCTGCAATGAGCAGTTCTTC	CASSSPCNEQFF
TRBV12-3/TRBV12-4	many	TRBD1	TRBJ2-7	TGTGCCAGCAGCCCTGACAGGGGTCCCTACGAGCAGTACTTC	CASSPDRGPYEQYF
TRBV11-2	many	TRBD2	TRBJ2-2	TGTGCCAGCAGCTTCCCGACTAGCGGGGACACGAACACCGGGGAGCTGTTTTTT	CASSFPTSGDTNTGELFF
TRBV28	-	-	TRBJ2-3	TGTGCCAGCAGTGGGGAAGGGACAGATACGCAGTATTTT	CASSGEGTDTQYF
TRBV28	many	-	TRBJ2-3	TGTGCCAGCAGGGTAGGCGAGACGGCAGATACGCAGTATTTT	CASRVGETADTQYF
TRBV7-2	many	TRBD2	TRBJ2-7	TGTGCCAGCAGGTTGGGGACTAGCGGTCACTCCGAGCAGTACTTC	CASRLGTSGHSEQYF
TRBV19	-	-	TRBJ1-6	TGTGCCAGTGTGGCGAGCTCCTATAATTCACCCCTCCACTTT	CASVASSYNSPLHF
TRBV6-1	-	-	TRBJ2-7	TGTGCCAGCAGTGCGGCACCATCCTACGAGCAGTACTTC	CASSAAPSYEQYF
TRBV7-6	many	TRBD1	TRBJ1-1	TGTGCCAGCAGCCCTTTAAACAGGGGGGACACTGAAGCTTTCTTT	CASSPLNRGDTEAFF
TRBV5-6	few	-	TRBJ2-5	TGTGCCAGCAGCTTGGAACGGGGTGAGACCCAGTACTTC	CASSLERGETQYF
TRBV28	many	-	TRBJ2-7	TGTGCCAGCAATAACAGGGACAACTCAAGGGGGGAGCAGTACTTC	CASNNRDNSRGEQYF
TRBV12-3/TRBV12-4	many	-	TRBJ2-1	TGTGCCAGCAGCTTTCCGAGCTCCTACAATGAGCAGTTCTTC	CASSFPSSYNEQFF
TRBV19	-	TRBD2	TRBJ2-3	TGTGCCAGTAGCGACTGGCGGGAGGTGACAGATACGCAGTATTTT	CASSDWREVTDTQYF